The 29 T cell receptor beta chains in this list originate from one sample, sequenced in a study of T cell changes during pregnancy in multiple sclerosis. Data came from immunoSEQ multiplex PCR; TCRdb stores just in-frame clones and leaves some out. Among tens of thousands of clones listed, 80% to 95% were seen once. The sequencing used peripheral blood, collected in the second trimester of pregnancy. All receptors derive from a female donor with multiple sclerosis, enrolled in a pregnancy study.

The chain couples TRBV30 to TRBJ2-1, with 9 bases matching TRBD2. Germline trimming cut 0 bases from V and 6 bases from J; bases unmatched to any gene: 6. The germline gives CDR1 GTSNPN, CDR2 SVGIG (reference sequence). This CDR3 spans 15 amino acids. This CDR3 is CAWSVRGGRANEQFF. DNA of the CDR3: TGTGCCTGGAGTGTACGGGGCGGGAGGGCCAATGAGCAGTTCTTC.

On this clone itself: The junction departs from the called germline gene at one end, perhaps through a read error. The chain links TRBV7-7 to TRBJ2-7; D ambiguous. Germline values: CDR1 SSHAT, CDR2 FNYEAQ (reference sequence). CDR3 length: 12 amino acids. CDR3: CASISPPLEQYF. CDR3 sequence (DNA): TGTGCTAGCATCTCCCCTCCCCTCGAGCAGTACTTC.

The DNA of the CDR3 is TGTGCCAGCAGTTACGGATCTAGCAAGCAGTTCTTC. Translation gives CASSYGSSKQFF. This sequence joins TRBV6-5 and TRBJ2-1; D is perhaps TRBD2 (5 bases). Looked up from germline, CDR1 is MNHEY and CDR2 is SVGAGI. Trimming took 2 bases from V and 11 from J, leaving 10 bases between them. CDR3 size: 12 residues.

The chain links TRBV10-3 to TRBJ2-1; TRBD2 aligns across 9 bases. The length of the CDR3 is 14 residues. Germline CDR1 and CDR2: ENHRY and SYGVKD. The V gene end was trimmed by 7 bases and the J gene end by 5 bases; junction bases not matched to a gene: 6. DNA for the CDR3: TGTGCCATCAAAGCGGGGGGCTCGAACAATGAGCAGTTCTTC. Its protein product is CAIKAGGSNNEQFF.

V usage is TRBV7-2 and J usage is TRBJ2-3, with D hard to call. The V end lost 2 bases, the J end lost 0 bases, and 12 bases lay between the germline ends. This CDR3 is 16 amino acids long. Germline CDR1 SGHTA, CDR2 FQGNSA. CDR3 sequence reads: CASSLPHGPSTDTQYF. CDR3 DNA: TGTGCCAGCAGCTTACCGCATGGCCCGAGCACAGATACGCAGTATTTT. Filled out from reference TRBV7-2 and TRBJ2-3, the complete variable domain reads GAGVSQSPSNKVTEKGKDVELRCDPISGHTALYWYRQSLGQGLEFLIYFQGNSAPDKSGLPSDRFSAERTGGSVSTLTIQRTQQEDSAVYLCASSLPHGPSTDTQYFGPGTRLTVL.

V usage is TRBV4-2 and J usage is TRBJ2-2; TRBD2 matches at 15 bases. Germline CDR1 reads LGHNA; CDR2 reads YNFKEQ. Trimming cost V 4 bases and J 8 bases; bases outside gene matches: 5. The length of the CDR3 is 16 residues. The CDR3 nucleotides read TGTGCCAGCAGCCGGGGGACTAGCGGGGGGAGGGGGGAGCTGTTTTTT. This encodes CASSRGTSGGRGELFF.

This sequence joins TRBV19 and TRBJ1-1; 7 bases align to TRBD1. The ends lost 6 bases at V and 8 bases at J; junction bases unmatched: 9. Germline CDR1 reads LNHDA; CDR2 reads SQIVND (reference sequence). The CDR3 covers 13 residues. CDR3: CASSFLGTAEAFF. For the CDR3, the DNA is TGTGCCAGTAGCTTCCTAGGGACAGCAGAAGCTTTCTTT.

This chain links TRBV6-1 with TRBJ2-7; the D is unclear. The CDR3 has 15 amino acids. The V gene's germline CDR1 is MNHNS and CDR2 SASEGT. V was pared by 4 bases and J by 2 bases, with 15 bases between. CDR3 DNA: TGTGCCAGCAGTGTCCAGGTCCAAGGAACCTACGAGCAGTACTTC. Translating it yields CASSVQVQGTYEQYF.

This clone turned up a few times. This chain joins TRBV11-2 and TRBJ1-4; possibly TRBD1 for D (5 bases). CDR3 length equals 13 residues. The germline CDR1 and CDR2 sequences are SGHAT and FQNNGV. Trimming pared 5 bases from V and 8 bases from J, leaving 12 bases between. The CDR3 loop reads CASSHGGGEKLFF. CDR3 in DNA: TGTGCCAGCAGCCACGGGGGAGGAGAAAAACTGTTTTTT. Full variable domain (remainder filled in from reference TRBV11-2 and TRBJ1-4): EAGVAQSPRYKIIEKRQSVAFWCNPISGHATLYWYQQILGQGPKLLIQFQNNGVVDDSQLPKDRFSAERLKGVDSTLKIQPAKLEDSAVYLCASSHGGGEKLFFGSGTQLSVL.

This chain connects TRBV2 to TRBJ1-2; weak D call: TRBD1 (5 bases). V lost 8 bases and J lost 4, with 23 bases in between. The CDR3 contains 16 residues. CDR1 SNHLY and CDR2 FYNNEI come from the germline V gene. The CDR3 region has the DNA TGTGCCAGCCGGCGACAGCCGAGCAATAACGTCTATGGCTACACCTTC. As protein: CASRRQPSNNVYGYTF.

Here the CDR3 reads CASSKDRRAHSGYTF. The DNA of the CDR3 is TGTGCCAGCAGTAAGGACAGAAGGGCTCACTCTGGCTACACCTTC. The chain employs TRBV6-5 and TRBJ1-2; D is possibly TRBD1 (6 bases). Germline V gene lookup returns CDR1 MNHEY and CDR2 SVGAGI. The CDR3 extends over 15 amino acids. The V and J ends lost 5 bases and 7 bases respectively, with 20 bases between them.

This clone occurred once. This sequence joins TRBV7-6 and TRBJ1-2; D remains unclear. V gave up 2 bases and J gave up 6 bases, with 13 bases separating them. The CDR3 runs to 14 residues. The germline V gene has CDR1 SGHVS and CDR2 FNYEAQ. The CDR3 spells CASSLWEATDGYTF. In DNA, the CDR3 is TGTGCCAGCAGCTTATGGGAGGCTACCGATGGCTACACCTTC.

As regards this clone: Different DNA sequences within this sample yield the same CDR3. The J gene is TRBJ2-7, the V gene TRBV9; 8 positions agree with TRBD1. J gave up 3 bases and V 2 bases, and 4 bases lay outside the gene matches. The germline CDR1 and CDR2 sequences are SGDLS and YYNGEE. The CDR3 is 14 residues long. CDR3 nucleotide sequence: TGTGCCAGCAGCGTGGAAACAGGGGGCTACGAGCAGTACTTC. The encoded protein is CASSVETGGYEQYF.

This clone was found once. The rearrangement joins TRBV7-9 to TRBJ2-3; no definite D call. The germline CDR1 and CDR2 sequences are SEHNR and FQNEAQ (reference sequence). V was cut by 5 bases and J by 4 bases, with 13 bases left in between. The CDR3 length is 14 residues. DNA of the CDR3: TGTGCCAGCAGCCCCCCCGCCCGGGCAGATACGCAGTATTTT. It codes for CASSPPARADTQYF. Full variable domain (remainder filled in from reference TRBV7-9 and TRBJ2-3): DTGVSQNPRHKITKRGQNVTFRCDPISEHNRLYWYRQTLGQGPEFLTYFQNEAQLEKSRLLSDRFSAERPKGSFSTLEIQRTEQGDSAMYLCASSPPARADTQYFGPGTRLTVL.

This chain uses TRBV5-8 with TRBJ2-3; a possible D gene is TRBD2 (5 bases). V lost 4 bases and J 2 bases, leaving 20 bases between the germline ends. Germline CDR1 and CDR2: SGHTS and YDEGEE. CDR3 length: 17 amino acids. The CDR3 DNA reads as TGTGCCAGCAGCAATTTATCTGGAGGCTTCTACACAGATACGCAGTATTTT. It translates to CASSNLSGGFYTDTQYF.

This clone appeared a few times. The rearrangement uses TRBV6-5 and TRBJ2-7, with TRBD1 matching 8 bases. Germline CDR1 MNHEY, CDR2 SVGAGI. This CDR3 spans 14 amino acids. Trimming at V came to 4 bases and at J to 5 bases, leaving 7 bases not matched to a gene. In nucleotides, the CDR3 is TGTGCCAGCAGTTTAGGACAGGGTCGGGACGAGCAGTACTTC. It is translated as CASSLGQGRDEQYF.

This chain connects TRBV19 to TRBJ1-1; 10 nucleotides agree with TRBD1. The CDR3 loop spans 16 amino acids. The ends lost 3 bases at V and 3 bases at J; junction bases unmatched: 7. Germline assignment: CDR1 LNHDA and CDR2 SQIVND (reference sequence). Written as DNA, the CDR3 is TGTGCCAGTAGTATGTCGGGGACAGGGGCCCACACTGAAGCTTTCTTT. Translated: CASSMSGTGAHTEAFF.

The rearrangement joins TRBV7-9 to TRBJ2-3; D possibly corresponds to TRBD2 (6 bases). Trimming pared 4 bases from V and 2 bases from J, leaving 22 bases between. The CDR3 consists of 18 residues. Looked up from germline, CDR1 is SEHNR and CDR2 is FQNEAQ (reference sequence). The CDR3 DNA reads TGTGCCAGCAGCTCCCGACTAGGGGAAAAGCCTACCACAGATACGCAGTATTTT. It yields the protein CASSSRLGEKPTTDTQYF.

CDR3 sequence: CASSYLPGHSSTNEKLFF. The CDR3, as DNA: TGTGCCAGCAGCTACCTCCCGGGACACTCCTCAACTAATGAAAAACTGTTTTTT. This chain uses TRBV7-9 with TRBJ1-4; possible D gene TRBD1, 6 bases. The CDR3 is 18 residues long. Germline-derived CDR1 and CDR2 are SEHNR and FQNEAQ (reference sequence). The germline V and J ends were trimmed by 4 bases and 0 bases, with 18 bases remaining between them.

The V call is TRBV25-1, the J call TRBJ1-1, with D unresolved. The CDR3 sequence is 13 residues long. V was cut by 6 bases and J by 1 base, with 9 bases left in between. Germline V gene data show CDR1 as MGHDK and CDR2 as SYGVNS. The CDR3 sequence is CASRLTWNTEAFF. DNA of the CDR3: TGTGCCAGCAGACTGACATGGAACACTGAAGCTTTCTTT.

The chain couples TRBV7-3 to TRBJ1-1, with D unclear. This CDR3 region has 16 residues. V lost 5 bases, J lost 0 bases, and 16 bases lay in between. CDR1 and CDR2 from the germline V gene are SGHTA and FQGTGA. The CDR3 spells CASSIGPFGVNTEAFF. The CDR3 nucleotides are TGTGCCAGCAGCATAGGACCCTTCGGGGTGAACACTGAAGCTTTCTTT.

The chain carries TRBV6-5 and TRBJ2-1, with 9 bases identical to TRBD2. The V and J ends lost 0 bases and 2 bases, in that order; junction bases with no gene match: 2. This CDR3 region has 16 residues. Germline CDR1 is MNHEY and CDR2 is SVGAGI. In DNA, the CDR3 is TGTGCCAGCAGTTACTCAGCGGGAGGCGCCTACAATGAGCAGTTCTTC. As protein: CASSYSAGGAYNEQFF.

The chain is built from TRBV18 and TRBJ2-3; perhaps TRBD1 as D (6 bases). This CDR3 comprises 14 residues. Per the germline V gene, CDR1 is KGHSH and CDR2 is LQKENI. The V end lost 4 bases, the J end lost 5 bases, and 13 bases lay between the germline ends. CDR3 residues: CASSRGTKQDTQYF. The DNA for the CDR3 is TGTGCCAGCTCACGGGGGACAAAACAAGATACGCAGTATTTT.

The chain carries TRBV29-1 and TRBJ2-2, with 7 positions matching TRBD2. Losses at the gene ends were 4 bases for V and 7 bases for J; bases not matched to a gene: 9. Germline V gene sequence: CDR1 SQVTM, CDR2 ANQGSEA. The CDR3 spans 14 residues. The CDR3 bases are TGCAGCGTTGGGACTAGAATCGGGGGCGGGGAGCTGTTTTTT. Its translation is CSVGTRIGGGELFF.

This clone was counted a single time. V usage is TRBV2 and J usage is TRBJ1-1; unclear D gene. This CDR3 has 13 residues. The germline gives CDR1 SNHLY, CDR2 FYNNEI. V lost 5 bases, J lost 1 base, and 8 bases lay in between. CDR3 nucleotide sequence: TGTGCCAGCAGTCGCGGGCGGAACACTGAAGCTTTCTTT. It encodes CASSRGRNTEAFF.

The V call is TRBV5-6, the J call TRBJ1-3; the D is unclear. This CDR3 is built from 16 residues. V was clipped by 0 bases and J by 0 bases, with 10 bases between them. CDR1 and CDR2 from the germline V gene are SGHDT and YYEEEE. CDR3 in DNA: TGTGCCAGCAGCTTGGATATCGGTGGCTCTGGAAACACCATATATTTT. Translating gives CASSLDIGGSGNTIYF.

The chain carries TRBV7-3 and TRBJ1-2; D not resolved. Germline CDR1 SGHTA, CDR2 FQGTGA. Trimming removed 5 bases at V and 5 bases at J, with 9 bases between. CDR3 length: 12 residues. CDR3 coding DNA: TGTGCCAGCAGCCGAGACGGGTATGGCTACACCTTC. This gives the protein CASSRDGYGYTF.

This rearrangement joins TRBV6-1 to TRBJ2-7; D possibly corresponds to TRBD1 (6 bases). Germline values: CDR1 MNHNS, CDR2 SASEGT. The CDR3 is made up of 15 amino acids. Trimming removed 4 bases at V and 6 bases at J, with 19 bases between. CDR3 amino acids: CASSGAPGTQGEQYF. As DNA, the CDR3 is TGTGCCAGCAGTGGAGCCCCCGGGACACAAGGCGAGCAGTACTTC.

This clone occurred once. The chain employs TRBV11-3 and TRBJ2-2; TRBD2 aligns across 8 bases. The trim removed 5 bases at V and 1 base at J, leaving 15 bases unmatched. Germline lookup yields CDR1 SGHNT and CDR2 YENEEA. The CDR3 extends over 19 amino acids. The CDR3 coding sequence is TGTGCCAGCAGCCCCTGGGTCCGGATGGCGGGGGGGAACACCGGGGAGCTGTTTTTT. Amino acid sequence: CASSPWVRMAGGNTGELFF. Complete variable domain (other parts from reference TRBV11-3 and TRBJ2-2): EAGVVQSPRYKIIEKKQPVAFWCNPISGHNTLYWYLQNLGQGPELLIRYENEEAVDDSQLPKDRFSAERLKGVDSTLKIQPAELGDSAVYLCASSPWVRMAGGNTGELFFGEGSRLTVL.